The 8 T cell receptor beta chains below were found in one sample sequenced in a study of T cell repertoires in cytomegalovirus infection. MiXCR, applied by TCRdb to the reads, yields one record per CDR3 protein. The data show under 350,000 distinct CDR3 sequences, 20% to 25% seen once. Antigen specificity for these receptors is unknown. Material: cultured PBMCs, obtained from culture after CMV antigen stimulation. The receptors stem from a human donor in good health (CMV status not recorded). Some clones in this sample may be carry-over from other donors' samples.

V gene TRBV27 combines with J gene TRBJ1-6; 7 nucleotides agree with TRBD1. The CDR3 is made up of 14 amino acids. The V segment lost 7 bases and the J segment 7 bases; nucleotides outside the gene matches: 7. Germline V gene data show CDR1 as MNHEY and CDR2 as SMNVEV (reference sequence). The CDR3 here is CASKWTGGNSPLHF. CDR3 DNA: TGTGCCAGCAAGTGGACAGGAGGAAATTCACCCCTCCACTTT.

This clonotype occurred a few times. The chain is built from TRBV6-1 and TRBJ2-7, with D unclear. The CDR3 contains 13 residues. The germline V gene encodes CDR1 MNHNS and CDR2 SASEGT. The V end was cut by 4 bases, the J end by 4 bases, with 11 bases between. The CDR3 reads CASSASTLYEQYV. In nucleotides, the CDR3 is TGTGCCAGCAGTGCGAGTACCCTGTACGAGCAGTACGTC.

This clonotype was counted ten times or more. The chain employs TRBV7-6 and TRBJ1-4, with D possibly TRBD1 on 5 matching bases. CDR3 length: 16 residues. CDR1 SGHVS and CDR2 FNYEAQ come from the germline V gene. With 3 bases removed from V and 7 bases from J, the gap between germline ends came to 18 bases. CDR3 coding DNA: TGTGCCAGCAGCTTTTCCAGGGATGGGAGGGGTGAAAAACTGTTTTTT. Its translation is CASSFSRDGRGEKLFF.

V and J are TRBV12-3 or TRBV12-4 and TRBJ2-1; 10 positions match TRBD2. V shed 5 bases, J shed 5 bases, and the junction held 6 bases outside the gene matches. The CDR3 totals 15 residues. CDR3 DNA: TGTGCCAGCAGTCTCCGGACTAGCGGCAACAATGAGCAGTTCTTC. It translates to CASSLRTSGNNEQFF.

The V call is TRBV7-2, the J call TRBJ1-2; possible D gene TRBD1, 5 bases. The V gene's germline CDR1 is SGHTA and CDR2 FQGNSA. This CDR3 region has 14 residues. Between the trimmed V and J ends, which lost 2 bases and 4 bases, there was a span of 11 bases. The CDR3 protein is CASSLTRGTYGYTF. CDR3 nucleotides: TGTGCCAGCAGCTTAACTCGGGGGACCTATGGCTACACCTTC.

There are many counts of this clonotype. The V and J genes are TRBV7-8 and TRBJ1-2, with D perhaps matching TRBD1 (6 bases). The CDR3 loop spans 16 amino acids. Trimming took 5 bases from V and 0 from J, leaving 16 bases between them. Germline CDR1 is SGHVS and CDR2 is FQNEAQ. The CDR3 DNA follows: TGTGCCAGCAGCCAGCCGGTCGACAGGACTAACTATGGCTACACCTTC. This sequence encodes CASSQPVDRTNYGYTF.

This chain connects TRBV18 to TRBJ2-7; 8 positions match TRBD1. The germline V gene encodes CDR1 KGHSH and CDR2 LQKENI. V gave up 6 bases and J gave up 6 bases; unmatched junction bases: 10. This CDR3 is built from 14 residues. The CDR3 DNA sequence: TGTGCCAGCTCCCCAGGACAGGGTAGGCGCGAGCAGTACTTC. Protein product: CASSPGQGRREQYF.

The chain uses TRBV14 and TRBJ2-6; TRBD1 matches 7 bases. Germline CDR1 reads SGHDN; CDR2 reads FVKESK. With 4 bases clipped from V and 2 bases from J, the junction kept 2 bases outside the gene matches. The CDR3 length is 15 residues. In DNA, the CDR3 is TGTGCCAGCAGCCCGACAGGGCCTGGGGCCAACGTCCTGACTTTC. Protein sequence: CASSPTGPGANVLTF.